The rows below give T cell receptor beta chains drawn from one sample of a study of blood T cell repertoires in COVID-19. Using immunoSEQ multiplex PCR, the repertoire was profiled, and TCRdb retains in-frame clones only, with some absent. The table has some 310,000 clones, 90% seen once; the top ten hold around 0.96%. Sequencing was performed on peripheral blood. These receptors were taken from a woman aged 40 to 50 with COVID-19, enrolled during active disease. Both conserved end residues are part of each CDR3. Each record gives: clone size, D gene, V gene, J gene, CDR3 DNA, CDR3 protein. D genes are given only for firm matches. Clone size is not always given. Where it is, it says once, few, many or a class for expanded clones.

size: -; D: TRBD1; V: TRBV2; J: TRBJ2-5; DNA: TGTGCCAGCAGCCCGGACAGGTTTGGTGGGGAGACCCAGTACTTC; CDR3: CASSPDRFGGETQYF
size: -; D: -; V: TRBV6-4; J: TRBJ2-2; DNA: TGTGCCAGCAGTGAGAGAGGGGGGGAGCTGTTTTTT; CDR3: CASSERGGELFF
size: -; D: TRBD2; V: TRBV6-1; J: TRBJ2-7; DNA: TGTGCCAGCAGTGAAGGCCTCGGGAGGACCTACGAGCAGTACTTC; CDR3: CASSEGLGRTYEQYF
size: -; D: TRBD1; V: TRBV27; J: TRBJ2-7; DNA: TGTGCCAGCAGTTTCTGGCAGGGGGACTACGAGCAGTACTTC; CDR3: CASSFWQGDYEQYF
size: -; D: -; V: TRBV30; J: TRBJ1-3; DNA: TGTGCTTTCGCCCCCGACAGGTTAATACGAAACACCATATATTTT; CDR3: CAFAPDRLIRNTIYF
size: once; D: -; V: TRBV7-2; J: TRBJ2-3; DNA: TGTGCCAGCAGCACCCGGACAAAGCCCACAGATACGCAGTATTTT; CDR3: CASSTRTKPTDTQYF
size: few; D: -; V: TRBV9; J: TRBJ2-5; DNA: TGTGCCAGCAGCGTAGGTACCCGACAGCAAGAGACCCAGTACTTC; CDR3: CASSVGTRQQETQYF
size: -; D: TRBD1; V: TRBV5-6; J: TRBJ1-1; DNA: TGTGCCAGCAGCGGAGGGACAGCGAACACTGAAGCTTTCTTT; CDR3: CASSGGTANTEAFF
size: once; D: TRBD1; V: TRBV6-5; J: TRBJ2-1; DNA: TGTGCCAGCAGCCAATGGGGGACAGGGGCCCATGAGCAGTTCTTC; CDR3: CASSQWGTGAHEQFF
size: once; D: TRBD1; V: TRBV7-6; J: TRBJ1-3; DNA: TGTGCCAGCAGCTTAGACAGGGGGAGAGGGGGAAACACCATATATTTT; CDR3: CASSLDRGRGGNTIYF
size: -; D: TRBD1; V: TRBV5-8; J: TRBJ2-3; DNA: TGTGCCAGCAGCTTTTCAGGGGGCCCTACAGATACGCAGTATTTT; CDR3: CASSFSGGPTDTQYF
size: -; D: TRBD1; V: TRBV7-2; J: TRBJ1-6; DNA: TGTGCCAGCAGCTTCCAGACAGGGAGCGGATCACCCCTCCACTTT; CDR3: CASSFQTGSGSPLHF
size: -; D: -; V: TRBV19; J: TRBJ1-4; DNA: TGTGCCAGTAGTATATTAACAGGACGGATAACTAATGAAAAACTGTTTTTT; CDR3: CASSILTGRITNEKLFF
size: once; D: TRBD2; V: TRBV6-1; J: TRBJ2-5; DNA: TGTGCCAGCAGTGAAGTTAGGCTAGCGGGGGGCTGGAAGACCCAGTACTTC; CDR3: CASSEVRLAGGWKTQYF
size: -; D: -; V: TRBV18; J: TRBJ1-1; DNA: TGTGCCAGCTCGTCCGCAGGGTTGAACACTGAAGCTTTCTTT; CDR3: CASSSAGLNTEAFF
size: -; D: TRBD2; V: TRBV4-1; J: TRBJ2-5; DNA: TGCGCCAGCAGCCAAGGTCCTAGCGGGGGGTCAGGGCAAGAGACCCAGTACTTC; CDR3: CASSQGPSGGSGQETQYF
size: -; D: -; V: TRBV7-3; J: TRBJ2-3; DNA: TGTGCCAGCAGCCGGTCCCGAAGCACAGATACGCAGTATTTT; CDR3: CASSRSRSTDTQYF
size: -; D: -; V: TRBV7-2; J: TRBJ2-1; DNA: TGTGCCAGCAGACCAAACCCGGACAGCTACAATGAGCAGTTCTTC; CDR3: CASRPNPDSYNEQFF
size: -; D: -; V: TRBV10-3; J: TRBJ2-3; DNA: TGTGCCATCAGGGCTACAGATACGCAGTATTTT; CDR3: CAIRATDTQYF
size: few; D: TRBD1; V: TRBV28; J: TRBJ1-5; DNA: TGTGCCAGCAGATACAGGGGGCTTTATCAGCCCCAGCATTTT; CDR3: CASRYRGLYQPQHF
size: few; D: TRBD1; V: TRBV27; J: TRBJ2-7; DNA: TGTGCCAGCAGTCCAGGGACAGGGGGCTGGTACGAGCAGTACTTC; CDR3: CASSPGTGGWYEQYF
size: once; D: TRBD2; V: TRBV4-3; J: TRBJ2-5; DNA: TGCGCCAGCAGCCAAGCTAACGGGGGGGCCGGGGAGACCCAGTACTTC; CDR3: CASSQANGGAGETQYF
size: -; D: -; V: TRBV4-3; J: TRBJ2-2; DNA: TGCGCCAGCAGCCTGTCGTGGCAGGGGTTTTCGACCGGGGAGCTGTTTTTT; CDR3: CASSLSWQGFSTGELFF
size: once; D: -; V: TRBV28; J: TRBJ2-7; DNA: TGTGCCAGCAGGTCGATGGGGCGGCCCTACGAGCAGTACTTC; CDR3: CASRSMGRPYEQYF
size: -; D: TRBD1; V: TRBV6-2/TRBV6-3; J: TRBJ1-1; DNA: TGTGCCAGCAGTTACAGAGGGGGCAAGAGCACTGAAGCTTTCTTT; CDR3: CASSYRGGKSTEAFF
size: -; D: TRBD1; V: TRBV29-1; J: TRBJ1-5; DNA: TGCAGCGTGGAACAGGGGCAGAGTCAGCCCCAGCATTTT; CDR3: CSVEQGQSQPQHF
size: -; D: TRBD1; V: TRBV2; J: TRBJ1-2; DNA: TGTGCCAGCAGTGAAGCAACAGGGGGTTATGGCTACACCTTC; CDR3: CASSEATGGYGYTF
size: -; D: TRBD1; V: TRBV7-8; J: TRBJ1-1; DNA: TGTGCCAGCAGCTTTCGAGATGACAGGGCCACTGAAGCTTTCTTT; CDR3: CASSFRDDRATEAFF
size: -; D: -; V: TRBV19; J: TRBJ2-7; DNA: TGTGCCAGTAGTCCGCTTGGCCTTTACGAGCAGTACTTC; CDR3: CASSPLGLYEQYF
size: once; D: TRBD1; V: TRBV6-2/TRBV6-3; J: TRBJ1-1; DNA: TGTGCCAGCAGCCCTATCGACAGGGGAGGATACACTGAAGCTTTCTTT; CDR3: CASSPIDRGGYTEAFF